The clone carrying this TCR beta chain was detected only a few times. Its specificity is not known. Germline V gene data show CDR1 as SQVTM and CDR2 as ANQGSEA. The CDR3 contains 12 residues. V was shortened by 0 bases and J by 7 bases, with 8 bases between the two germline ends. This record belongs to a study of response to subunit inactivated influenza vaccine. TCRdb re-called the RT-PCR reads with MiXCR, one entry per CDR3 protein. The data show about 530,000 distinct CDR3 sequences, with 10% to 15% seen just once and 13% held by the top ten. Study conclusions and caveats: New T cells are recruited in small numbers by each seasonal influenza vaccination, according to the authors' suggestion.

V usage is TRBV29-1 and J usage is TRBJ2-3; D ambiguous. The receptor was isolated from a man in his fifties or sixties who received an inactivated influenza vaccine. The sequencing used PBMCs from blood, collected around seven weeks after vaccination. The CDR3 spells CSVEESANTQYF. CDR3 sequence (DNA): TGCAGCGTTGAAGAGTCGGCCAATACGCAGTATTTT.